These T cell receptor beta chains were read from a single sample in a study of CD8 T cells in ankylosing spondylitis. In TCRdb, the 5' RACE reads were re-called with MiXCR into one record per CDR3 protein. The sample carries 150,000 to 200,000 distinct CDR3 sequences, 11% recorded once. The sequenced sample was blood, either unsorted or a sorted T cell fraction (not recorded which). The source is a male donor with ankylosing spondylitis or in good health (not recorded which). CDR3s include the opening cysteine and the closing phenylalanine or tryptophan. The D gene is left open where the match is weak. Size tells how often a clone was seen (once, few, many) or the class of an expanded clone, and some rows leave it out.

clone_size d_call j_call v_call cdr3_nt cdr3_aa
few . TRBJ2-1 TRBV12-3/TRBV12-4 TGTGCCAGCAGTCCCGACGACGGGACTTACAATGAGCAGTTCTTC CASSPDDGTYNEQFF
many . TRBJ2-7 TRBV12-3/TRBV12-4 TGTGCCAGCTGCGCCCAAGCCTACGAGCAGTACTTC CASCAQAYEQYF
many . TRBJ1-1 TRBV3-1 TGTGCCAGCAGCCGAGACACCAACACTGAAGCTTTCTTT CASSRDTNTEAFF
. . TRBJ2-3 TRBV29-1 TGCAGCGTTCTAGTGACTGGCACAGATACGCAGTATTTT CSVLVTGTDTQYF
. TRBD1 TRBJ2-3 TRBV7-2 TGTGCCAGCAGCTTATTGGACAGGGGCGCAGATACGCAGTATTTT CASSLLDRGADTQYF
many . TRBJ1-1 TRBV5-1 TGCGCCAGCAGCTTCACCGGCGGAAACACTGAAGCTTTCTTT CASSFTGGNTEAFF
many . TRBJ1-2 TRBV12-3/TRBV12-4 TGTGCCAGCAGTTTGAGTCAGAACTATGGCTACACCTTC CASSLSQNYGYTF
many . TRBJ1-1 TRBV6-1 TGTGCCAGCAGTGGGGTCCTGCAAGGGAAAGCTTTCTTT CASSGVLQGKAFF
many . TRBJ2-5 TRBV2 TGTGCCAGCAGTGGAACGACAGGAGAACGGGAGACCCAGTACTTC CASSGTTGERETQYF
few . TRBJ2-1 TRBV5-1 TGCGCCAGCAGCTTGGCGGGCCTTAACAATGAGCAGTTCTTC CASSLAGLNNEQFF
few . TRBJ1-5 TRBV12-3/TRBV12-4 TGTGCCAGCAGCCCCGCCGGACAGTCGGGTCAGCCCCAGCATTTT CASSPAGQSGQPQHF
many . TRBJ1-2 TRBV6-5 TGTGCCAGCAAAACAGGCTATGGCTACACCTTC CASKTGYGYTF
few . TRBJ1-2 TRBV19 TGTGCCAGTGCCTTTGGGAGTAACTATGGCTACACCTTC CASAFGSNYGYTF
many . TRBJ2-1 TRBV10-3 TGTGCCATCAGACGGGACCCTTCCTACAATGAGCAGTTCTTC CAIRRDPSYNEQFF
many TRBD2 TRBJ2-1 TRBV6-1 TGTGCCACGACCGGGGGGGGTCTGAGTGAGCAGTTCTTC CATTGGGLSEQFF
. TRBD1 TRBJ2-1 TRBV11-3 TGTGCCAGCAGCGTCGGACAGGGGGAAAACAATGAGCAGTTCTTC CASSVGQGENNEQFF
many . TRBJ1-5 TRBV6-1 TGTGCCAGCAGTGACAGCGTAAATAGCAATCAGCCCCAGCATTTT CASSDSVNSNQPQHF
many . TRBJ1-6 TRBV15 TGTGCCACCAGCAGAGACCCCAGGGTAGGATCACCCCTCCACTTT CATSRDPRVGSPLHF
many . TRBJ1-1 TRBV4-3 TGCGCCAGCAGCCAAGATTCGGGGACACCCGTTGAAGCTTTCTTT CASSQDSGTPVEAFF
. . TRBJ2-7 TRBV4-2 TGTGCCATGGGCCCCGGGCTAGCCTACGAGCAGTACTTC CAMGPGLAYEQYF
many . TRBJ2-7 TRBV29-1 TGCAGCGTTGGGACCTACGAGCAGTACTTC CSVGTYEQYF
. . TRBJ2-1 TRBV6-4 TGTGCCAGCAGTGACTCTAGGGGGTTGGATGAGCAGTTCTTC CASSDSRGLDEQFF
many . TRBJ2-2 TRBV6-1 TGTGCCAGTTACGGGGCAGGGGAACACACCGGGGAGCTGTTTTTT CASYGAGEHTGELFF
many TRBD1 TRBJ2-5 TRBV27 TGTGCCAGCAGTTTATTTTCAGGGGGTGAGGGGACCCAGTACTTC CASSLFSGGEGTQYF
many TRBD2 TRBJ2-7 TRBV5-1 TGCGCCAGCAGCTCCGGGACTACTACCTACGAGCAGTACTTC CASSSGTTTYEQYF
few TRBD1 TRBJ2-7 TRBV7-8 TGTGCCAGCAGCTCAAGACAGGGACCTCTCGAGCAGTACTTC CASSSRQGPLEQYF
. . TRBJ2-2 TRBV29-1 TGCAGCGTTGTGGTGACTGTAAACACCGGGGAGCTGTTTTTT CSVVVTVNTGELFF
many TRBD2 TRBJ2-1 TRBV2 TGTGCCGGGACTAGCGGGGTCTACAATGAGCAGTTCTTC CAGTSGVYNEQFF
many . TRBJ1-2 TRBV7-8 TGTGCCAGCAGCTTATCAACAGGGTCTGAGGGCTACACCTTC CASSLSTGSEGYTF
many TRBD2 TRBJ2-2 TRBV7-8 TGTGCCAGCAGCCGGGCGCCTAGCGGGATCACCGGGGAGCTGTTTTTT CASSRAPSGITGELFF
many . TRBJ1-1 TRBV5-1 TGCGCCAGCAGCCCCCGCGCGACAGTAAGCACTGAAGCTTTCTTT CASSPRATVSTEAFF
. . TRBJ1-1 TRBV12-3/TRBV12-4 TGTGCCAGCAGTAAGGGTCCTTTGAACACTGAAGCTTTCTTT CASSKGPLNTEAFF
many . TRBJ2-2 TRBV12-3/TRBV12-4 TGTGCCACCAAAAGGGGGGCGACCGGGGAGCTGTTTTTT CATKRGATGELFF
. . TRBJ1-2 TRBV2 TGTGCCAGCAGTGGCAGGGATCGCTATGGCTACACCTTC CASSGRDRYGYTF
many . TRBJ2-3 TRBV6-1 TGTGCCACGACTGAGCCTAACACAGATACGCAGTATTTT CATTEPNTDTQYF
many TRBD1 TRBJ2-1 TRBV6-1 TGTGCCAGCAGGACAGGGGGGTCCTACAATGAGCAGTTCTTC CASRTGGSYNEQFF
many TRBD2 TRBJ2-5 TRBV2 TGTGCCAGCAAACGGAGCGGGGGCTTTCAAGAGACCCAGTACTTC CASKRSGGFQETQYF
many . TRBJ2-1 TRBV5-1 TGCGCCAGCAGCTCCCAGCCCACCTACAATGAGCAGTTCTTC CASSSQPTYNEQFF
many . TRBJ1-2 TRBV6-1 TGTGCCAGCACGGCGAGACGGGGAAGGGACTATGGCTACACCTTC CASTARRGRDYGYTF
many . TRBJ1-5 TRBV15 TGTGCCACCAGCAGAGCCTCCATTGATCAGCCCCAGCATTTT CATSRASIDQPQHF
many . TRBJ2-7 TRBV5-5 TGTGCCAGCAGCTTAGGAGGGTACTACGAGCAGTACTTC CASSLGGYYEQYF
few . TRBJ2-2 TRBV6-1 TGTGCCAGCAGGGACAGGGCGGGGGGCACCGGGGAGCTGTTTTTT CASRDRAGGTGELFF
. TRBD1 TRBJ1-6 TRBV7-2 TGTGCCAGCAGCTGGAGACGGACAGGGGAGAATTCACCCCTCCACTTT CASSWRRTGENSPLHF
many . TRBJ1-2 TRBV5-1 TGCGCCAGCAGCCCTGGGGGGGGCGACTATGGCTACACCTTC CASSPGGGDYGYTF
many . TRBJ2-4 TRBV20-1 TGCAGTGCTAGAGAGGGCAGGGAAGCCAAAAACATTCAGTACTTC CSAREGREAKNIQYF
many . TRBJ2-7 TRBV7-8 TGTGCCAGCAGCTTAGAGACCTACTCGGGATACGAGCAGTACTTC CASSLETYSGYEQYF
once TRBD2 TRBJ2-7 TRBV15 TGTGCCACCAGCATAGGTGGACTAGCACAATACGAGCAGTACTTC CATSIGGLAQYEQYF
. . TRBJ2-7 TRBV20-1 TGCAGTGTAAACGCAGGCCGCTCCTACGAGCAGTACTTC CSVNAGRSYEQYF
. TRBD1 TRBJ1-2 TRBV28 TGTGCCAGCAGACAGCCCGGGGACAGGGGATACTATGGCTACACCTTC CASRQPGDRGYYGYTF
. . TRBJ2-2 TRBV11-2 TGTGCCAGCAGCTTACAGCGGGCGGGCACCGGGGAGCTGTTTTTT CASSLQRAGTGELFF
many TRBD1 TRBJ2-1 TRBV6-1 TGTGCCAGCAGCGATCCGGGACAGGGGCAGGGTGAGCAGTTCTTC CASSDPGQGQGEQFF
many . TRBJ2-2 TRBV5-1 TGCGCCAGCAGCCCGTGGGGAGGAAAGAACACCGGGGAGCTGTTTTTT CASSPWGGKNTGELFF
few . TRBJ1-2 TRBV13 TGTGCCAGCAGCTTAGGCCAGGGGCTTCATGGCTACACCTTC CASSLGQGLHGYTF
many . TRBJ1-5 TRBV20-1 TGCAGTGCTAGAGATAACGTCCAGTATCAGCCCCAGCATTTT CSARDNVQYQPQHF
many . TRBJ1-1 TRBV6-5 TGTGCCAGCAGTTACTCGGCGAACACTGAAGCTTTCTTT CASSYSANTEAFF